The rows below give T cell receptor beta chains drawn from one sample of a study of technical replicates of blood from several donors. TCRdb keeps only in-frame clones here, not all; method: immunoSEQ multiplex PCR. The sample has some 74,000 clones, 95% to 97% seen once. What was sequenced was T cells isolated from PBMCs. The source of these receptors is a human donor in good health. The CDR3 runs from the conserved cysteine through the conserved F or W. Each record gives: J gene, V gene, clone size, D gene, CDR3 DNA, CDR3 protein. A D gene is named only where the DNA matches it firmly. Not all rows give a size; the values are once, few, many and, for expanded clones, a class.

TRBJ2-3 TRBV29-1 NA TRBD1 TGCAGCGTTACCGGGACAGGGGCTGAAGATACGCAGTATTTT CSVTGTGAEDTQYF
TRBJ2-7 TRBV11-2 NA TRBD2 TGTGCCAGCAGCTATACGGGGGGATCTAGCGACGAGCAGTACTTC CASSYTGGSSDEQYF
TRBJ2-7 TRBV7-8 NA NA TGTGCCAGCAGCTTAGCGGGACTGGATGACTACGAGCAGTACTTC CASSLAGLDDYEQYF
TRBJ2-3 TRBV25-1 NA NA TGTGCCAGCAGCCTTACCAGGGGAAATACGCAGTATTTT CASSLTRGNTQYF
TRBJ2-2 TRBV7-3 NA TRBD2 TGTGCCAGCAGCCCCTCTAGCGGGAGAGAGGTCGGGGAGCTGTTTTTT CASSPSSGREVGELFF
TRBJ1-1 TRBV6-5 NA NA TGTGCCAGCGGAGGCCTTACCGGACAGTCGCAAGCTTTCTTT CASGGLTGQSQAFF
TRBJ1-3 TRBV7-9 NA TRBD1 TGTGCCAGCAGCTCGGGACAGTTTCAGGGAAACACCATATATTTT CASSSGQFQGNTIYF
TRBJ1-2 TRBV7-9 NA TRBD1 TGTGCCAGCAGCTGGACACTCCCGGGACAGGGCAATGGCTACACCTTC CASSWTLPGQGNGYTF
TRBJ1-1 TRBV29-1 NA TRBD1 TGCAGCGTTGAACCCCGACAGGGGGCGGACACTGAAGCTTTCTTT CSVEPRQGADTEAFF
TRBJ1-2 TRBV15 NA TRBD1 TGTGCCACCAGCAGATACGGGACAGGGATACTTTGGCGTGGCTACACCTTC CATSRYGTGILWRGYTF
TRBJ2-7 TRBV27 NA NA TGTGCCAGCAGATCCCCTAGCGCTAACTACGAGCAGTACTTC CASRSPSANYEQYF
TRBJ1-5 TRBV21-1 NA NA TGTGCCAGCAGCAAATGTTTCATGCAGCCCCAGCATTTT CASSKCFMQPQHF
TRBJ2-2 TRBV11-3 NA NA TGTGCCAGCACCCCTCGCACGGGAGCGGGTGGGGAGCTGTTTTTT CASTPRTGAGGELFF
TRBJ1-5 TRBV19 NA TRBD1 TGTGCCAGTAGTTTCGGGACAGATGGGCGACAGCCCCAGCATTTT CASSFGTDGRQPQHF
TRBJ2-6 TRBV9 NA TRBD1 TGTGCCAGCAGCGTAGTGGACAGGGCTCACTCTGGGGCCAACGTCCTGACTTTC CASSVVDRAHSGANVLTF
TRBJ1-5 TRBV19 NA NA TGTGCCAGTAGTTATGGGGGAGGTCAGCCCCAGCATTTT CASSYGGGQPQHF
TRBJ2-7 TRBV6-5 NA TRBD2 TGTGCCAGCAGCCCCGGGACTAGGCTCGAGCAGTACTTC CASSPGTRLEQYF
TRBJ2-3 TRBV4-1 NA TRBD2 TGCGCCAGCAGCCTCGACCTAGCGGGGGGCACAGATACGCAGTATTTT CASSLDLAGGTDTQYF
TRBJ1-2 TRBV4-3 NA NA TGCGCCAGCAGCCAAGATCATGGAGCTAACTATGGCTACACCTTC CASSQDHGANYGYTF
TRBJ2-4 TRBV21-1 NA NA TGTGCCAGCAGCAAGCGCGGGAGAGTGGCGAGAAACATTCAGTACTTC CASSKRGRVARNIQYF
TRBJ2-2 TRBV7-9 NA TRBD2 TGTGCCAGCAGCACTGGACTAGCGGGATATGACACCGGGGAGCTGTTTTTT CASSTGLAGYDTGELFF
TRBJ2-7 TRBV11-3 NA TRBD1 TGTGCCAGCAGCGCGACAGGGGCCTACGAGCAGTACTTC CASSATGAYEQYF
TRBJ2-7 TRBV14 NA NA TGTGCCAGCAGCCGCCCTAGCAACGAGCAGTACTTC CASSRPSNEQYF
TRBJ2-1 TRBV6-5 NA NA TGTGCCAGCAGTTACGGGAGCGCGTACAATGAGCAGTTCTTC CASSYGSAYNEQFF
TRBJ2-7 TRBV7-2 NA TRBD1 TGTGCCAGCAGCTTTTCCGGGACAGGGGTCGAGCAGTACTTC CASSFSGTGVEQYF
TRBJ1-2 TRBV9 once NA TGTGCCAGCAGCCCTCAACCGGACAGCTCCTATGGCTACACCTTC CASSPQPDSSYGYTF
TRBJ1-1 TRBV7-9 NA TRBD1 TGTGCCAGCAGGCCCGGGACAGTCGGCCTAAAGCCTGAAGCTTTCTTT CASRPGTVGLKPEAFF
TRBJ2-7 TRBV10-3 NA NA TGTGCCATCAGTGAGACCGGGAACGACTACGAGCAGTACTTC CAISETGNDYEQYF
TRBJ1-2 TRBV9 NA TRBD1 TGTGCCAGCAGCGGACAGGGATCTGGCTACACCTTC CASSGQGSGYTF
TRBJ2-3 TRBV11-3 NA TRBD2 TGTGCCAGCAGCTTATCGGTAGCGGGAGGGACAGATACGCAGTATTTT CASSLSVAGGTDTQYF
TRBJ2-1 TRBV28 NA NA TGTGCCAGCAGTCGTACAGGCATCAATGAGCAGTTCTTC CASSRTGINEQFF
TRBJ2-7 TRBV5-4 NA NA TGTGCCAGCAGCTTTAGAAATGAGCAGTACTTC CASSFRNEQYF
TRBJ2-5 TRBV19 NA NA TGTGCCAGTAGTACCGGGAAGTCAGAGACCCAGTACTTC CASSTGKSETQYF
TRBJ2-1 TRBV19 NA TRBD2 TGTGCCAGTAGCACTAGCGGGAGGAATGAGCAGTTCTTC CASSTSGRNEQFF
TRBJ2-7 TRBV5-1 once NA TGCGCCAGCAGCTTGGACGCCAGGTCCTACGAGCAGTACTTC CASSLDARSYEQYF
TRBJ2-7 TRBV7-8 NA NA TGTGCCAGCAGCCCGGGGTACTCCTACGAGCAGTACTTC CASSPGYSYEQYF
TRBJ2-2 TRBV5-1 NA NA TGCGCCAGCAGGTCAGCGGCCCAGAACACCGGGGAGCTGTTTTTT CASRSAAQNTGELFF
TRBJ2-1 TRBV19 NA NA TGTGCCAGTAGTCTCGATTTGCGGGACCTGTTCTTC CASSLDLRDLFF
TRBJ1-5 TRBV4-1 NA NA TGCGCCAGCAGCCAATGGACAAAAAATCAGCCCCAGCATTTT CASSQWTKNQPQHF
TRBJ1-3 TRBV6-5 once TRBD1 TGTGCCAGCAGTCCAACGACAGGGTCAGGAAACACCATATATTTT CASSPTTGSGNTIYF
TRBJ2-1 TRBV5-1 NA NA TGCGCCAGCAGCTTGCCCCAGGGAAATGGTTACAATGAGCAGTTCTTC CASSLPQGNGYNEQFF
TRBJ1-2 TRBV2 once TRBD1 TGTGCCAGCAGTCCGGGACAGGGAACCTATGGCTACACCTTC CASSPGQGTYGYTF
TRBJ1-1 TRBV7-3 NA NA TGTGCCAGCAGCTTAAACGGGGGGAACACTGAAGCTTTCTTT CASSLNGGNTEAFF
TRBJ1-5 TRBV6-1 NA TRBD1 TGTGCCAGCAGTGGAAACAGGGGGCCCGAACAGCCCCAGCATTTT CASSGNRGPEQPQHF
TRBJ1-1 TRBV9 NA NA TGTGCCAGCAGCCCAGGCGGGGGGGGCGGGACTGAAGCTTTCTTT CASSPGGGGGTEAFF
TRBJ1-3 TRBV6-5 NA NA TGTGCCAGCTGCAACAGGGTGGCAGGGGGAAACACCATATATTTT CASCNRVAGGNTIYF
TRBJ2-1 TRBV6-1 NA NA TGTGCCAGCAGTGACTATCTCTCCTACAATGAGCAGTTCTTC CASSDYLSYNEQFF
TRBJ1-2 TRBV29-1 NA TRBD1 TGCAGCGTTGGGTGGGTTGGACAGGGGAATGGCTACACCTTC CSVGWVGQGNGYTF
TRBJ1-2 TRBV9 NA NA TGTGCCAGCAGCGTAGGGGAGGGGGACTTCTATGGCTACACCTTC CASSVGEGDFYGYTF
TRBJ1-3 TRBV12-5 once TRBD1 TGTGCTAGTGGTTTGGAACAGGGGGATGGAAACACCATATATTTT CASGLEQGDGNTIYF
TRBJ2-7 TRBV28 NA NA TGTGCCAGCAGTTTGGCGCGGTATTTGAGGACCTACGAGCAGTACTTC CASSLARYLRTYEQYF
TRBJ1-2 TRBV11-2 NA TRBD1 TGTGCCAGCAGCCAGGGGACAGGGTCTAACTATGGCTACACCTTC CASSQGTGSNYGYTF
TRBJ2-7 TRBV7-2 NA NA TGTGCCAGCAGCTTAGTCAGCGAGATTTCCTACGAGCAGTACTTC CASSLVSEISYEQYF